This TCR beta chain was captured by sequencing in a study of beta chain features in type 1 diabetes. In the study overall: Patients looked much like healthy donors when it came to age, gender and cell yields.

About this clone itself: Its antigen remains unknown.

CD4+ naive, central memory, regulatory and stem cell-like memory subsets were isolated by sorting on CD45RO/CCR7/CD25/CD127/CD95/CD27. Isolated RNA was reverse transcribed in full, so expressed TCRB transcripts were sequenced. Sequencing used immunoSEQ multiplex PCR; TCRdb keeps in-frame clones, though not all of them. This table holds around 260,000 clones, about 23% found once. Germline loops: CDR1 SQVTM, CDR2 ANQGSEA. This CDR3 is 13 amino acids long. The J segment lost 12 bases and the V segment lost 7 bases, leaving 14 bases of the junction unmatched. General study results and limits: Researchers could not determine here whether HLA type influences TCRB rearrangement. With patients and controls alike, PCR might favor shorter templates to an equal degree. TCRB CDR3 length was moderately but significantly reduced in all four CD4+ subsets of Type 1 diabetes patients.

This chain connects TRBV29-1 to TRBJ1-4; 7 bases match TRBD1. Material for sequencing was naive CD4+ T cells from blood. This clonotype was obtained from a woman in her twenties or thirties with type 1 diabetes. The chain's CDR3 is CSGRDSLWGELFF. DNA of the CDR3: TGCAGCGGCCGGGACAGCCTTTGGGGGGAACTGTTTTTT.